This T cell receptor beta chain was obtained from a study of OX40 agonist ivuxolimab in advanced cancers. Turning to the study itself: Prior therapy, whether anti-PD-1, anti-PD-L1 or anti-CTLA-4, was allowed, and about 39% had some. Study outcomes and limitations: Clonal expansion among partial responders at 0.1-3.0 mg/kg ranked near the lowest.

Sequencing used immunoSEQ multiplex PCR; TCRdb keeps in-frame clones, though not all of them. The sample has roughly 70,000 clones; about 85% are singletons. Points on this clone: Its antigen is undetermined.

This CDR3 spans 12 amino acids. With 3 bases clipped from V and 7 bases from J, the junction kept 3 bases outside the gene matches. Germline assignment: CDR1 SGHNT and CDR2 YYREEE (reference sequence). This TCR was recovered from an adult with an advanced solid tumor such as melanoma, head and neck, liver or kidney cancer. This specimen was CD4+ or CD8+ T cells sorted from blood, taken in a trial of the OX40 agonist ivuxolimab. The V gene is TRBV5-4, the J gene TRBJ2-7, with TRBD1 identical over 8 bases. CDR3 residues: CASSWTGREQYF. The CDR3 DNA follows: TGTGCCAGCAGCTGGACAGGGAGGGAGCAGTACTTC.